Below are 12 T cell receptor beta chains sequenced from a single sample in a study of cytomegalovirus exposure and HLA in healthy donors. The PCR made use of 60 Vbeta and 13 Jbeta primers. Method: immunoSEQ multiplex PCR; TCRdb's copy keeps in-frame clones and lacks some. Here the sample spans approximately 76,000 clones, less than 80% being singletons. Sequencing was done on a sample of PBMCs. These receptors were collected from a man aged 30 to 45 in good health and CMV-seronegative.

This chain connects TRBV6-1 to TRBJ1-1, with a possible D match to TRBD1 (5 bases). The V gene lost 8 bases and the J gene lost 5 bases, with 15 bases spanning the gap. The CDR3 extends over 13 amino acids. Germline lookup yields CDR1 MNHNS and CDR2 SASEGT. For the CDR3, the DNA is TGTGCCAGCCCTGGGGGGGTGGGAACTGAAGCTTTCTTT. Translating it yields CASPGGVGTEAFF.

For the CDR3, the DNA is TGCGCCAGCAGCTTGGGGACTAGCGGGGGGACCACAGATACGCAGTATTTT. Residues: CASSLGTSGGTTDTQYF. The chain links TRBV5-1 to TRBJ2-3, with 14 bases matching TRBD2. The CDR3 is made up of 17 amino acids. Germline trimming cut 0 bases from V and 2 bases from J; bases unmatched to any gene: 2. The germline gives CDR1 SGHRS, CDR2 YFSETQ.

This clone was counted between two and nine times. The chain couples TRBV6-5 to TRBJ1-4, with D possibly matching TRBD1 (6 bases). This CDR3 comprises 14 residues. With 6 bases removed from V and 7 bases from J, the gap between germline ends came to 15 bases. CDR1 MNHEY and CDR2 SVGAGI come from the germline V gene. DNA of the CDR3: TGTGCCAGCAGCCGAGGGGGGGCAAGTGAAAAACTGTTTTTT. Encoded protein: CASSRGGASEKLFF.

The chain has TRBV2 and TRBJ2-2, with D possibly matching TRBD2 (6 bases). Germline loops: CDR1 SNHLY, CDR2 FYNNEI. The CDR3 spans 16 residues. The V end lost 10 bases, the J end lost 1 base, and 19 bases lay between the germline ends. In nucleotides, the CDR3 is TGTGCCAAGCAGAAGGAGGGCGGGTGGAACACCGGGGAGCTGTTTTTT. Encoded protein: CAKQKEGGWNTGELFF.

The genes are TRBV4-1 and TRBJ2-1, with TRBD2 matching over 11 bases. The CDR3 is 18 residues long. J was trimmed by 5 bases and V by 5 bases; bases with no gene match: 14. Germline V gene data show CDR1 as MGHRA and CDR2 as YSYEKL. The CDR3 region has the DNA TGCGCCAGCAGCAGAGTAGCGGGGGGGCGAGGTTGGGACAATGAGCAGTTCTTC. Protein: CASSRVAGGRGWDNEQFF.

The rearrangement uses TRBV19 and TRBJ2-1; D is possibly TRBD2 (6 bases). This CDR3 spans 12 amino acids. The V end was cut by 7 bases, the J end by 5 bases, with 9 bases between. CDR1 and CDR2 from the germline V gene are LNHDA and SQIVND (reference sequence). The CDR3 loop is CASTSVNNEQFF. The CDR3 nucleotides read TGTGCCAGTACTAGCGTGAACAATGAGCAGTTCTTC.

The CDR3 nucleotides read TGTGCCAGCAGCTTAGGGGGGGCAGGTTCTTACAATGAGCAGTTCTTC. This sequence encodes CASSLGGAGSYNEQFF. The genes are TRBV5-4 and TRBJ2-1, with D possibly TRBD2 on 7 matching bases. V lost 2 bases to trimming and J lost 4 bases, with 16 bases between them. Germline V lookup: CDR1 SGHNT, CDR2 YYREEE (reference sequence). CDR3 length: 16 amino acids.

The V gene is TRBV6-5, the J gene TRBJ1-6; D is undetermined. The V gene lost 0 bases and the J gene lost 9 bases, with 6 bases spanning the gap. Germline assignment: CDR1 MNHEY and CDR2 SVGAGI. The CDR3 runs to 13 residues. CDR3 sequence reads: CASSYSRSSPLHF. DNA for the CDR3: TGTGCCAGCAGTTACTCTAGGAGTTCACCCCTCCACTTT.

This clone was seen only a few times. V gene TRBV6-4 combines with J gene TRBJ2-2; the match to TRBD2 covers 14 bases. Trimming removed 0 bases from V and 3 bases from J; junction bases left unmatched: 0. The V gene's germline CDR1 is MRHNA and CDR2 SNTAGT. The CDR3 runs 17 residues. CDR3: CASSDSTSGRDTGELFF. The CDR3 coding sequence is TGTGCCAGCAGTGACTCGACTAGCGGGAGGGACACCGGGGAGCTGTTTTTT.

The chain is built from TRBV11-2 and TRBJ2-7; maybe TRBD2 (7 bases). The V end was cut by 1 base, the J end by 2 bases, with 15 bases between. Germline CDR1 SGHAT, CDR2 FQNNGV. CDR3 length: 16 residues. The CDR3 DNA reads as TGTGCCAGCAGCTTAGGGGGGGGCCATTACCCCTACGAGCAGTACTTC. Its protein product is CASSLGGGHYPYEQYF.

V and J are TRBV30 and TRBJ2-7, with TRBD2 as a possible D gene (6 bases). The CDR3 runs 15 residues. Trimming removed 0 bases from V and 0 bases from J, with 12 bases in between. CDR1 GTSNPN and CDR2 SVGIG come from the germline V gene (reference sequence). CDR3 sequence: CAWSVLGGVSYEQYF. CDR3 nucleotide sequence: TGTGCCTGGAGTGTTTTGGGGGGTGTCTCCTACGAGCAGTACTTC. Full variable domain (rest looked up from reference TRBV30 and TRBJ2-7): SQTIHQWPATLVQPVGSPLSLECTVEGTSNPNLYWYRQAAGRGLQLLFYSVGIGQISSEVPQNLSASRPQDRQFILSSKKLLLSDSGFYLCAWSVLGGVSYEQYFGPGTRLTVT.

There are a few counts of this clone. This chain uses TRBV6-1 with TRBJ1-6, with D perhaps matching TRBD1 (5 bases). V gave up 8 bases and J gave up 7 bases, with 15 bases separating them. The CDR3 has 14 residues. CDR1 and CDR2 (germline): MNHNS, SASEGT. Here the CDR3 DNA reads TGTGCCAGCGTAGTAGGGGCAGAGAATTCACCCCTCCACTTT. Translated: CASVVGAENSPLHF.